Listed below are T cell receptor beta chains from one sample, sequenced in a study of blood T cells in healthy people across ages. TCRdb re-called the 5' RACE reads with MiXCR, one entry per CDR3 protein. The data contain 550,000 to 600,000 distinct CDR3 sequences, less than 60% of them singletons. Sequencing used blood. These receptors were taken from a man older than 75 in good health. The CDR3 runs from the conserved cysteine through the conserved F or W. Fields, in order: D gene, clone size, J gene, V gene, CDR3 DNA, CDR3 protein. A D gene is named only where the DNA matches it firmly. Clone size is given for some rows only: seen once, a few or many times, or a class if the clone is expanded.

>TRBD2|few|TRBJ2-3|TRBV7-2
TGTGCCAGCAGCTTATTAAGCGGGGTCACAGATACGCAGTATTTT
CASSLLSGVTDTQYF
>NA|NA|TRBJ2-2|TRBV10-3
TGTGCCATCGCCGCTACCGGGGAGCTGTTTTTT
CAIAATGELFF
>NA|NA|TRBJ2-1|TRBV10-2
TGCGCCAGCAGTGACTACAGGGTGGTGTCCGGCTCCTACAATGAGCAGTTCTTC
CASSDYRVVSGSYNEQFF
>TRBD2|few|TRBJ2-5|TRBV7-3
TGTGCCAGCAGCTTAAACGGGGGGGGAGAAGAGACCCAGTACTTC
CASSLNGGGEETQYF
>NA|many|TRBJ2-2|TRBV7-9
TGTGCCAGCAGCTGGACAGCGGGCCTCGGGGAGCTGTTTTTT
CASSWTAGLGELFF
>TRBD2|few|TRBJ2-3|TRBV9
TGTGCCAGCAGCGTCCGATCGTTGACGGGAGGGCCGGGAGATACGCAGTATTTT
CASSVRSLTGGPGDTQYF
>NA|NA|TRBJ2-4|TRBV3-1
TGTGCCAGCACCTCCAAAAACATTCAGTACTTC
CASTSKNIQYF
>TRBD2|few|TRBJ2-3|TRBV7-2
TGTGCCAGCAGCACCCAAGCGCGGGGGGCCACAGATACGCAGTATTTT
CASSTQARGATDTQYF
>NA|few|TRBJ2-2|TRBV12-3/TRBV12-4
TGTGCCAGCAGTATTTCGGACACCCAAAGGCTGTTTTTT
CASSISDTQRLFF
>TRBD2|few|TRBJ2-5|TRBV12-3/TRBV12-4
TGTGCCAGCAGCTGGGGACTAGCGGGGGGTACTCAACGGGAGACCCAGTACTTC
CASSWGLAGGTQRETQYF
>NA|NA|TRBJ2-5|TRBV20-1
TGCAGTGCGATGCGTGGGCAGGCGCTGAAGACCCAGTACTTC
CSAMRGQALKTQYF
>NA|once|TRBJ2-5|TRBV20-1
TGCAGTGCTTGGGCGAAAGAGACCCAGTACTTC
CSAWAKETQYF
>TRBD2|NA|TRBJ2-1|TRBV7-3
TGTGCCAGCAGCGCTACTAGCGGGGGGCGGGTTGAGCAGTTCTTC
CASSATSGGRVEQFF
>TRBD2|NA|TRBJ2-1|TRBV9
TGTGCCAGCAAGGAGTTAGCGGGGGGCAATGAGCAGTTCTTC
CASKELAGGNEQFF
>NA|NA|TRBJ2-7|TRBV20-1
TGCAGTGCTAAGGCTACTACCACCTACGAGCAGTACTTC
CSAKATTTYEQYF
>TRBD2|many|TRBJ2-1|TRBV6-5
TGTGCCAGCAGTTACTTCCTAGCGGGTTCCTCCTCCTACAATGAGCAGTTCTTC
CASSYFLAGSSSYNEQFF
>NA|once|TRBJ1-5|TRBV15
TGTGCCACCAGCGGGGGCCGAGGAGCTAGAAATCAGCCCCAGCATTTT
CATSGGRGARNQPQHF
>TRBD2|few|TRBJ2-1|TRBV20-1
TGCAGTGCTAGAGAGGGCGGGAGGAGTTACAATGAGCAGTTCTTC
CSAREGGRSYNEQFF
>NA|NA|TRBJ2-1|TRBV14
TGTGCCAGCAGCCAAGAGAGGGGGACCTACAATGAGCAGTTCTTC
CASSQERGTYNEQFF
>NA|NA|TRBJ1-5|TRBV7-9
TGTGCCAGTTCCGGGACATCGACCGATAATAGCAATCAGCCCCAGCATTTT
CASSGTSTDNSNQPQHF
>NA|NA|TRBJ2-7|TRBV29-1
TGCAGCGTTGGGGACCCTACGCGGGAGCAGTACTTC
CSVGDPTREQYF
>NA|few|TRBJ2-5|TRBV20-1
TGCAGTGCTAGAATCTCCGGGACGGAGACCCAGTACTTC
CSARISGTETQYF
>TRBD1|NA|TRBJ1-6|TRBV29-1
TGCAGCGTGGGGACAGGGAACTATAATTCACCCCTCCACTTT
CSVGTGNYNSPLHF
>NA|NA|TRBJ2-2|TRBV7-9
TGTGCCAGCAGCTTAGACGGGGTTTCCGCCGGGGAGCTGTTTTTT
CASSLDGVSAGELFF
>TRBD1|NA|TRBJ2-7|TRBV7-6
TGTGCCAGCAGCGTAGAGGACAGGGATTACGAGCAGTACTTC
CASSVEDRDYEQYF
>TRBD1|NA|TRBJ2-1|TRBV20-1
TGCAGTGCTCCTACTGACAGGGGGGAATACAATGAGCAGTTCTTC
CSAPTDRGEYNEQFF
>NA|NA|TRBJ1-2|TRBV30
TGTGCCTGGAGTGTACTGGGCAGAAACTATGGCTACACCTTC
CAWSVLGRNYGYTF
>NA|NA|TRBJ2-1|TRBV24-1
TGTGCCACCCGGGGACCCTACAATGAGCAGTTCTTC
CATRGPYNEQFF
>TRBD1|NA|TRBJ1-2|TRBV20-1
TGCAGTGCTCAATCACAGGGGAGCTATGGCTACACCTTC
CSAQSQGSYGYTF
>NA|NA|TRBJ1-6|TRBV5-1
TGCGCCAGCAGCTTTGCCGTGAATTCACCCCTCCACTTT
CASSFAVNSPLHF
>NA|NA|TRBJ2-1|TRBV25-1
TGTGCCAGCAGTGAACGTTCACTCCAGGGGATTGGGGATGAGCAGTTCTTC
CASSERSLQGIGDEQFF
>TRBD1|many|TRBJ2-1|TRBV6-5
TGTGCCAGCAGTTACTTGCCTGGGACAGACAATGAGCAGTTCTTC
CASSYLPGTDNEQFF
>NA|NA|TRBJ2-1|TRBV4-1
TGCGCCAGCAGCCAACAGGGGACAATCAATGAGCAGTTCTTC
CASSQQGTINEQFF
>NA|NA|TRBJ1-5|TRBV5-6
TGTGCCAGCAGCTTGGCCTCAGCTATGAATCAGCCCCAGCATTTT
CASSLASAMNQPQHF
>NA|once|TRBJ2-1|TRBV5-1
TGCGCCAGCAGCTTGGGGAGGGTAGGGTACAATGCGCAGTTCTTC
CASSLGRVGYNAQFF